These 30 T cell receptor beta chains were all obtained from the same sample, sequenced in a study of long-term antiretroviral therapy in people with HIV (dated by TCRdb to the early 2020s). The immunoSEQ hsTCRB v3.0 assay was used at survey level resolution for TRB variable region sequencing. TCRdb limited this immuneACCESS table to in-frame rearrangements with V and J called. A share of clones is missing; checked studies link under half to unresolved V genes, and the rest is unexplained. This sample lists under 30,000 clones; 95% were detected once. The biggest ten clones account for less than 2.5% of the sample. The sequencing here drew on unsorted PBMCs, taken just over 4.8 years after starting antiretroviral therapy. These receptors originate from a woman aged 45-59 years with HIV.

This chain uses TRBV7-9 with TRBJ2-7, with D possibly being TRBD1 (7 bases). This CDR3 is 13 amino acids long. Trimming pared 7 bases from V and 5 bases from J, leaving 15 bases between. Germline V gene lookup returns CDR1 SEHNR and CDR2 FQNEAQ (reference sequence). The CDR3 DNA follows: TGTGCCAGCAACATCCAGGGGGGAAACGAGCAGTACTTC. This gives the protein CASNIQGGNEQYF.

The chain recombines TRBV28 with TRBJ1-2; tentative D call: TRBD1 (6 bases). The germline V and J ends were trimmed by 11 bases and 7 bases, with 20 bases remaining between them. The CDR3 contains 13 residues. Germline CDR1 MDHEN, CDR2 SYDVKM. The CDR3 coding sequence is TGTGCCGCAAGCGTACAGGGCTCGGCTGGCTACACCTTC. Its protein product is CAASVQGSAGYTF.

The gene calls are TRBV6-6 and TRBJ1-4; D perhaps matches TRBD1 (5 bases). V lost 7 bases and J 2 bases, leaving 8 bases between the germline ends. The CDR3 contains 13 residues. Germline values: CDR1 MNHNY, CDR2 SVGAGI (reference sequence). CDR3 residues: CASKDSTNEKLFF. The CDR3, as DNA: TGTGCCAGCAAAGACAGTACTAATGAAAAACTGTTTTTT.

The rearrangement joins TRBV6-6 to TRBJ1-2, with D unclear. CDR1 MNHNY and CDR2 SVGAGI come from the germline V gene (reference sequence). The CDR3 runs 15 residues. V lost 0 bases to trimming and J lost 2 bases, with 10 bases between them. DNA for the CDR3: TGTGCCAGCAGTTACTCATTGGGAGCAAACTATGGCTACACCTTC. It codes for CASSYSLGANYGYTF.

This clone was observed once. The chain combines TRBV5-4 with TRBJ2-1; TRBD2 is a possible D gene (5 bases). Germline assignment: CDR1 SGHNT and CDR2 YYREEE (reference sequence). V lost 2 bases, J lost 8 bases, and 20 bases lay in between. CDR3 length: 16 residues. The DNA for the CDR3 is TGTGCCAGCAGCTTCGCGGGTCTAAGTCGTGTCGATGAGCAGTTCTTC. Amino acids: CASSFAGLSRVDEQFF.

The V call is TRBV5-1, the J call TRBJ2-1; 7 bases align to TRBD1. V lost 0 bases to trimming and J lost 9 bases; unmatched junction nucleotides: 0. Germline values: CDR1 SGHRS, CDR2 YFSETQ. CDR3 size: 12 residues. CDR3 DNA sequence: TGCGCCAGCAGCTTGGACAGGGGTGAGCAGTTCTTC. Translated: CASSLDRGEQFF.

The chain uses TRBV9 and TRBJ2-6, with TRBD1 as a possible D gene (7 bases). V was trimmed by 3 bases and J by 3 bases, leaving 19 bases between them. The CDR3 covers 18 residues. Germline V gene sequence: CDR1 SGDLS, CDR2 YYNGEE. The CDR3 protein is CASSDRRGTAYGANVLTF. CDR3 sequence (DNA): TGTGCCAGCAGCGACCGACGGGGGACAGCCTATGGGGCCAACGTCCTGACTTTC.

The CDR3 DNA follows: TGTGCCAGCAGCTTGGACTACGAGCAGTACTTC. Translated, it gives CASSLDYEQYF. The rearrangement uses TRBV11-2 and TRBJ2-7; unclear D gene. Germline CDR1 is SGHAT and CDR2 is FQNNGV. The CDR3 loop spans 11 amino acids. Trimming took 3 bases from V and 3 from J, leaving 3 bases between them.

This chain links TRBV27 with TRBJ2-6; D gene uncertain. The CDR3 length is 16 residues. Germline assignment: CDR1 MNHEY and CDR2 SMNVEV (reference sequence). The V and J ends lost 3 bases and 0 bases respectively, with 9 bases between them. CDR3 in amino acids: CASSFEHSSGANVLTF. The CDR3 DNA follows: TGTGCCAGCAGTTTTGAACATAGCTCTGGGGCCAACGTCCTGACTTTC.

V is TRBV4-1 and J is TRBJ2-5; D gene uncertain. With 1 base removed from V and 1 base from J, the gap between germline ends came to 7 bases. Germline assignment: CDR1 MGHRA and CDR2 YSYEKL. The CDR3 is 14 residues long. The CDR3: CASSQAPRQETQYF. Here the CDR3 DNA reads TGCGCCAGCAGCCAAGCCCCTCGCCAAGAGACCCAGTACTTC.

The chain recombines TRBV11-2 with TRBJ2-1; 12 nucleotides line up with TRBD2. This CDR3 region has 16 residues. Germline V lookup: CDR1 SGHAT, CDR2 FQNNGV. The V and J ends lost 5 bases and 4 bases, in that order; junction bases with no gene match: 6. Here the CDR3 reads CASSLLLAGGYNEQFF. The CDR3 bases are TGTGCCAGCAGCCTTCTTCTAGCGGGAGGGTACAATGAGCAGTTCTTC.

The V and J genes are TRBV4-1 and TRBJ1-1; the D gene is possibly TRBD1 (5 bases). The CDR3 has 15 residues. V was shortened by 0 bases and J by 3 bases, with 11 bases between the two germline ends. Germline V CDR1 and CDR2: MGHRA, YSYEKL. The CDR3 nucleotides are TGCGCCAGCAGCCAAGATTGGACGGGGGACACTGAAGCTTTCTTT. Protein product: CASSQDWTGDTEAFF.

In nucleotides, the CDR3 is TGTGCCACCAGCAGAGGGACTAGCGGGAGTTTCAGTGAGCAGTACTTC. As protein: CATSRGTSGSFSEQYF. V is TRBV15 and J is TRBJ2-7, with 13 bases matching TRBD2. The junction had 7 bases not matched to a gene; V was cut back by 1 base and J by 7 bases. CDR1 LNHNV and CDR2 YYDKDF come from the germline V gene (reference sequence). CDR3 length: 16 amino acids.

The rearrangement joins TRBV6-6 to TRBJ1-1; D gene uncertain. The CDR3 loop spans 14 amino acids. Germline CDR1 MNHNY, CDR2 SVGAGI (reference sequence). Trimming stripped 2 bases from V and 0 bases from J, with 7 bases between. CDR3 DNA sequence: TGTGCCAGCAGTTACGGGGTCCTGAACACTGAAGCTTTCTTT. Translating it yields CASSYGVLNTEAFF.

The chain joins TRBV6-1 to TRBJ1-5; 7 bases fit TRBD1. Germline CDR1 reads MNHNS; CDR2 reads SASEGT. V was pared by 2 bases and J by 6 bases, with 16 bases of the junction left unmatched. The CDR3 is 18 residues long. CDR3 nucleotides: TGTGCCAGCAGTGAAACGAGGGTGTTCGACAGGGTGGCTCAGCCCCAGCATTTT. Translating gives CASSETRVFDRVAQPQHF.

This sequence joins TRBV6-5 and TRBJ2-7; a weak D match, TRBD2 (6 bases). Trimming removed 4 bases at V and 4 bases at J, with 11 bases between. Germline V gives CDR1 MNHEY, CDR2 SVGAGI. This CDR3 contains 13 residues. The CDR3 spells CASSSGSRYEQYF. In DNA, the CDR3 is TGTGCCAGCAGTTCCGGGAGTCGTTACGAGCAGTACTTC.

This rearrangement joins TRBV28 to TRBJ2-1; a possible D gene is TRBD1 (5 bases). CDR3 length: 16 amino acids. The V end lost 2 bases, the J end lost 8 bases, and 19 bases lay between the germline ends. Germline CDR1 and CDR2: MDHEN and SYDVKM. The CDR3: CASSLEDVDGHDEQFF. The CDR3 DNA reads as TGTGCCAGCAGTTTAGAGGATGTCGACGGACACGATGAGCAGTTCTTC.

The CDR3 is CASSLTGREGLAKNIQYF. The CDR3, as DNA: TGTGCCAGCAGCTTAACCGGGCGGGAGGGACTAGCCAAAAACATTCAGTACTTC. The rearrangement uses TRBV13 and TRBJ2-4; 9 bases line up with TRBD2. Per germline, CDR1 PRHDT and CDR2 FYEKMQ (reference sequence). With V trimmed by 2 bases and J by 0 bases, 8 bases remained unmatched. The CDR3 has 18 amino acids. The full variable domain, rest sourced from reference TRBV13 and TRBJ2-4, is AAGVIQSPRHLIKEKRETATLKCYPIPRHDTVYWYQQGPGQDPQFLISFYEKMQSDKGSIPDRFSAQQFSDYHSELNMSSLELGDSALYFCASSLTGREGLAKNIQYFGAGTRLSVL.

The chain employs TRBV14 and TRBJ2-6, with a tentative D call TRBD2 (6 bases). The CDR3 is made up of 17 amino acids. From germline, CDR1 is SGHDN and CDR2 FVKESK. The germline V and J ends were trimmed by 3 bases and 0 bases, with 12 bases remaining between them. This chain's CDR3 is CASSQGGGYSGANVLTF. In nucleotides, the CDR3 is TGTGCCAGCAGCCAGGGGGGAGGCTACTCTGGGGCCAACGTCCTGACTTTC.

The chain is built from TRBV6-1 and TRBJ2-7; no firm D call. Germline-derived CDR1 and CDR2 are MNHNS and SASEGT. The CDR3 contains 13 residues. V dropped 2 bases and J dropped 3 bases, with 8 bases sitting between them. DNA for the CDR3: TGTGCCAGCAGTGAATTGATCCTCTACGAGCAGTACTTC. Encoded protein: CASSELILYEQYF.

The chain carries TRBV20-1 and TRBJ2-3; D gene uncertain. Germline V gene lookup returns CDR1 DFQATT and CDR2 SNEGSKA (reference sequence). CDR3 size: 10 residues. CDR3 protein: CSTGTDTQYF. As DNA, the CDR3 is TGCAGCACAGGCACAGATACGCAGTATTTT.

The V gene is TRBV25-1, the J gene TRBJ1-2; TRBD1 might be the D (6 bases). Trimming stripped 1 base from V and 6 bases from J, with 18 bases between. The CDR3 totals 16 residues. Per the germline V gene, CDR1 is MGHDK and CDR2 is SYGVNS. CDR3 nucleotide sequence: TGTGCCAGCAGTGAATTCGGGGTGGACAGTAGGAATGGCTACACCTTC. Residues: CASSEFGVDSRNGYTF.

The CDR3 DNA reads TGCAGCGCCTATGAGGGGCCCGGGGAGCTGTTTTTT. It is translated as CSAYEGPGELFF. This chain links TRBV29-1 with TRBJ2-2; D is possibly TRBD1 or TRBD2 (5 bases each). V lost 7 bases and J 6 bases, leaving 12 bases between the germline ends. The CDR3 is 12 residues long. Germline loops: CDR1 SQVTM, CDR2 ANQGSEA.

The rearrangement links TRBV29-1 to TRBJ2-1, with 7 bases identical to TRBD1. This CDR3 spans 13 amino acids. Trimming at V came to 7 bases and at J to 5 bases, leaving 8 bases not matched to a gene. From germline, CDR1 is SQVTM and CDR2 ANQGSEA. The CDR3 nucleotides are TGCAGCGGAAGACAGGGATGGGACAATGAGCAGTTCTTC. It codes for CSGRQGWDNEQFF.

To note about this clone: Other DNA sequences from this sample encode an identical CDR3 as well. The chain uses TRBV5-1 and TRBJ2-2, with 8 bases aligning to TRBD2. V gave up 2 bases and J gave up 2 bases; unmatched junction bases: 2. Germline V CDR1 and CDR2: SGHRS, YFSETQ. CDR3 size: 15 residues. CDR3 nucleotides: TGCGCCAGCAGCTTTAGCGGGGCCAACACCGGGGAGCTGTTTTTT. It translates to CASSFSGANTGELFF. Variable domain in full (rest from reference TRBV5-1 and TRBJ2-2): KAGVTQTPRYLIKTRGQQVTLSCSPISGHRSVSWYQQTPGQGLQFLFEYFSETQRNKGNFPGRFSGRQFSNSRSEMNVSTLELGDSALYLCASSFSGANTGELFFGEGSRLTVL.

The chain links TRBV6-5 to TRBJ1-1; TRBD1 aligns across 7 bases. The CDR3 is 14 amino acids. Trimming removed 5 bases from V and 0 bases from J; junction bases left unmatched: 3. Per the germline V gene, CDR1 is MNHEY and CDR2 is SVGAGI. The CDR3 is CASSLQGLNTEAFF. The CDR3 DNA is TGTGCCAGCAGTCTACAGGGGTTGAACACTGAAGCTTTCTTT.

This clone was recorded a few times. This chain joins TRBV5-1 and TRBJ2-5; perhaps TRBD2 as D (5 bases). This CDR3 comprises 14 residues. From germline, CDR1 is SGHRS and CDR2 YFSETQ. V was clipped by 4 bases and J by 5 bases, with 15 bases between them. In DNA form, the CDR3 reads TGCGCCAGCAGCAGCGGACTGGTCCGGGAGACCCAGTACTTC. It is translated as CASSSGLVRETQYF.

The V call is TRBV4-3, the J call TRBJ1-1; D remains ambiguous. Per germline, CDR1 LGHNA and CDR2 YSLEER. This CDR3 has 13 amino acids. V was pared by 3 bases and J by 0 bases, with 5 bases between. The CDR3 sequence is CASSQYLNTEAFF. The CDR3 bases are TGCGCCAGCAGCCAGTATCTGAACACTGAAGCTTTCTTT.

The gene calls are TRBV13 and TRBJ2-5; D not resolved. CDR1 and CDR2 (germline): PRHDT, FYEKMQ (reference sequence). The CDR3 loop spans 11 amino acids. Trimming pared 5 bases from V and 5 bases from J, leaving 6 bases between. CDR3 protein: CASSRAETQYF. For the CDR3, the DNA is TGTGCCAGCAGCCGGGCGGAGACCCAGTACTTC.

CDR3 DNA sequence: TGTGCCAGCAGCCAAGACGGGGAGCGGGAGGTCGGGGATGAGCAGTTCTTC. Translation: CASSQDGEREVGDEQFF. This chain joins TRBV4-2 and TRBJ2-1; TRBD2 aligns across 9 bases. V lost 0 bases to trimming and J lost 8 bases; unmatched junction nucleotides: 11. The CDR3 runs 17 residues. Per germline, CDR1 LGHNA and CDR2 YNFKEQ.